The 11 T cell receptor beta chains below were found in one sample sequenced in a study of regulatory T cells in long-lasting Graves disease. Building the TCR beta libraries relied on iRepertoire HTBI primers, and CDR3 regions underwent Arm-PCR. TCRdb called the multiplex PCR reads again in MiXCR, with one record for every CDR3 protein. Of about 530,000 distinct CDR3 sequences in the sample, roughly 16% are singletons; the top ten hold just under 25%. Time point: newly diagnosed GD, antithyroid drugs for less than 3 months. Isolated PBMC RNA provided the starting material for the TCR library. A further study also used this sample, focusing on T cells in Graves' hyperthyroidism and ophthalmopathy.

Sequenced material: peripheral blood mononuclear cells (PBMCs), taken at new diagnosis, from a patient treated with antithyroid drugs. These receptors all stem from a woman aged 35-65 years with Graves disease.

This clonotype was observed many times. The rearrangement uses TRBV3-1 and TRBJ1-2; D is unresolved. The CDR3 is 14 residues long. Trimming cost V 1 base and J 2 bases, with 8 bases left between them. Germline CDR1 and CDR2: LGHDT and YNNKEL (reference sequence). The CDR3 protein is CASSQVTQNYGYTF. Written as DNA, the CDR3 is TGTGCCAGCAGCCAAGTTACACAGAACTATGGCTACACCTTC.

This rearrangement joins TRBV3-1 to TRBJ2-3; either TRBD1 or TRBD2 may supply D (5 bases each). The CDR3 totals 14 residues. Germline values: CDR1 LGHDT, CDR2 YNNKEL (reference sequence). V lost 1 base, J lost 5 bases, and 10 bases lay in between. CDR3 in amino acids: CASSQVFGGDTQYF. DNA of the CDR3: TGTGCCAGCAGCCAAGTGTTTGGGGGAGATACGCAGTATTTT.

The gene calls are TRBV9 and TRBJ2-1, with D perhaps matching TRBD1 (5 bases). Trimming pared 0 bases from V and 8 bases from J, leaving 15 bases between. Germline V gene sequence: CDR1 SGDLS, CDR2 YYNGEE. The CDR3 spans 15 residues. CDR3 loop: CASSVVLVGVDEQFF. The CDR3 DNA follows: TGTGCCAGCAGCGTAGTACTCGTAGGGGTCGATGAGCAGTTCTTC. Based on the CDR3 plus reference TRBV9 and TRBJ2-1, the full variable domain is DSGVTQTPKHLITATGQRVTLRCSPRSGDLSVYWYQQSLDQGLQFLIQYYNGEERAKGNILERFSAQQFPDLHSELNLSSLELGDSALYFCASSVVLVGVDEQFFGPGTRLTVL.

A word on this clonotype: A read error may be the cause here, since a much bigger clone is one base away. The J gene is TRBJ1-2, the V gene TRBV6-1; D is unresolved. The length of the CDR3 is 14 residues. CDR1 and CDR2 from the germline V gene are MNHNS and SASEGT. CDR3 sequence reads: CAGSMDRLSHGYTF. The DNA for the CDR3 is TGTGCCGGCAGTATGGACCGGTTGAGCCATGGCTACACCTTC.

This chain uses TRBV6-5 with TRBJ2-2; 9 bases fit TRBD2. This CDR3 spans 14 amino acids. Trimming cost V 2 bases and J 6 bases; bases outside gene matches: 1. Germline CDR1 MNHEY, CDR2 SVGAGI. The CDR3 here is CASSYAGGSGELFF. Here the CDR3 DNA reads TGTGCCAGCAGTTACGCGGGAGGGTCCGGGGAGCTGTTTTTT.

This rearrangement joins TRBV6-1 to TRBJ1-6; unclear D gene. Trimming shortened V by 4 bases and J by 3 bases, and 7 bases separated the two germline ends. CDR3 length: 14 amino acids. Germline V gives CDR1 MNHNS, CDR2 SASEGT. As DNA, the CDR3 is TGTGCCAGCAGTGGACAACTCTATAATTCACCCCTCCACTTT. This sequence encodes CASSGQLYNSPLHF.

Points on this clonotype: A much larger clone differs by one base, so this may be a read error. The chain is built from TRBV7-3 and TRBJ2-3; TRBD1 matches 8 bases. V lost 4 bases, J lost 2 bases, and 5 bases stayed unmatched. The CDR3 sequence is 15 residues long. Germline loops: CDR1 SGHTA, CDR2 FQGTGA. CDR3 sequence reads: CASSSTGAHTDTQYF. The CDR3, as DNA: TGTGCCAGCAGCTCGACAGGGGCGCACACAGATACGCAGTATTTT.

This clonotype appeared many times. An end of the junction differs from the germline gene, which may be a read error. The chain uses TRBV11-2 and TRBJ2-3; D is undetermined. Germline lookup yields CDR1 SGHAT and CDR2 FQNNGV. The CDR3 length is 12 residues. The CDR3: CASSLALDTQYF. CDR3 nucleotide sequence: TGCGCCAGCAGCTTGGCCTTAGATACGCAGTATTTT.

This clonotype was found a few times. V and J are TRBV5-6 and TRBJ1-2; D remains ambiguous. V was trimmed by 0 bases and J by 1 base, leaving 4 bases between them. This CDR3 spans 13 amino acids. Germline V gene data show CDR1 as SGHDT and CDR2 as YYEEEE. CDR3 DNA: TGTGCCAGCAGCTTGGCCAATAACTATGGCTACACCTTC. Translated: CASSLANNYGYTF. The whole variable domain, filled in from reference TRBV5-6 and TRBJ1-2, reads DAGVTQSPTHLIKTRGQQVTLRCSPKSGHDTVSWYQQALGQGPQFIFQYYEEEERQRGNFPDRFSGHQFPNYSSELNVNALLLGDSALYLCASSLANNYGYTFGSGTRLTVV.

This clonotype has at least ten counts. This chain uses TRBV27 with TRBJ1-5; D remains unclear. The germline V gene has CDR1 MNHEY and CDR2 SMNVEV (reference sequence). The V end was cut by 2 bases, the J end by 2 bases, with 4 bases between. The CDR3 spans 13 residues. The CDR3 region has the DNA TGTGCCAGCAGTTTAAGTCGCAATCAGCCCCAGCATTTT. Its protein product is CASSLSRNQPQHF.

Of note for this clonotype: A much larger clone lies one base from this, so it may be a read error. This chain uses TRBV12-3 or TRBV12-4 with TRBJ1-2; no clear D gene. This CDR3 has 13 residues. The CDR3 nucleotides read TGTACCAGCAGTTCCCCCGACCGTCATGGCTACACCTTC. Residues: CTSSSPDRHGYTF.